The clone carrying this T cell receptor beta chain appeared once. Its antigen remains unidentified. Using a J-beta primer mix together with a sample-barcoded 5' primer, a second PCR was run for roughly 6 to 12 cycles. MiXCR was run by TCRdb on the 5' RACE reads, yielding one entry per CDR3 protein. Of roughly 2 million distinct CDR3 sequences listed, roughly 52% were seen once; the top ten hold more than 2%. The data stem from a study of blood T cells in healthy people across ages. Study-wide results and caveats: Both naive CD4+ cell counts and diversity were greater in long-lived donors than in aged donors. Reliance upon unsorted PBMCs precluded definitive naive versus antigen-experienced comparison. The study found TCR beta diversity correlated strongly with naive T cell percentage. CMV status of donors was unknown, possibly confounding expanded clonotype changes.

V was pared by 4 bases and J by 5 bases, with 14 bases between. Germline CDR1 KGHDR, CDR2 SFDVKD. The CDR3 runs to 14 residues. This rearrangement joins TRBV24-1 to TRBJ2-7; tentative D call: TRBD1 (6 bases). The TCR was taken from a middle-aged woman in good health. Input material: blood. The CDR3 is CATSDWTETDEQYF. Here the CDR3 DNA reads TGTGCCACCAGTGACTGGACAGAGACCGACGAGCAGTACTTC.